Listed below are T cell receptor beta chains from one sample, sequenced in a study of PD-L1 blockade in urothelial cancer. This table comes from immunoSEQ multiplex PCR, and its TCRdb copy is limited to in-frame clones, with some not included. The sample lists about 39,000 clones, 91% occurring once. The material was PBMCs, obtained around atezolizumab (anti-PD-L1) treatment. All receptors come from a woman aged 60 to 75 with urothelial cancer. The CDR3 runs from the conserved cysteine through the conserved F or W. D genes are given only for firm matches.

J	D	V	CDR3
TRBJ1-2	.	TRBV2	CASRQTGMGYTF
TRBJ2-7	.	TRBV11-2	CASSPSVYEQYF
TRBJ1-2	TRBD1	TRBV28	CASRIWTGDGYTF
TRBJ1-2	TRBD1	TRBV9	CASSAESRGRNYGYTF
TRBJ2-3	TRBD1	TRBV7-9	CASSLRDRVTDTQYF
TRBJ2-5	TRBD2	TRBV28	CASSFRLAGKETQYF
TRBJ1-2	TRBD1	TRBV2	CASRDRGPGRQGYTF
TRBJ2-2	TRBD1	TRBV28	CASRRAGTGGTGELFF
TRBJ1-4	TRBD1	TRBV28	CASRAGTGYEKLFF
TRBJ2-5	.	TRBV7-8	CASSSNRQLWETQYF
TRBJ2-2	TRBD2	TRBV7-9	CASRDGLAGTGELFF
TRBJ2-5	TRBD2	TRBV7-2	CASSLVGEGKQETQYF
TRBJ1-5	.	TRBV2	CASRKDNSNQPQHF
TRBJ2-5	TRBD2	TRBV2	CASSPLLPSGVGTQYF
TRBJ2-7	.	TRBV6-5	CASSGGGHYEQYF
TRBJ1-1	.	TRBV6-1	CASSRSTEAFF
TRBJ1-5	.	TRBV19	CASSIGNSILQPQHF
TRBJ2-7	.	TRBV28	CASSRVGVLEQYF
TRBJ2-1	.	TRBV7-8	CASSSSGGTRRADEQFF
TRBJ2-5	TRBD2	TRBV13	CASSLRGRAFVETQYF
TRBJ2-2	TRBD2	TRBV19	CASSKTTSDQNTGELFF
TRBJ2-1	TRBD1	TRBV28	CATLGGGQGSNEQFF
TRBJ2-7	TRBD2	TRBV9	CASSAGGPRYEQYF
TRBJ1-2	.	TRBV29-1	CSVDVTLSGYTF
TRBJ2-5	.	TRBV14	CASSQYASQETQYF
TRBJ1-3	TRBD1	TRBV6-5	CASSPDRGPGNTIYF
TRBJ2-1	.	TRBV4-1	CASSQDARDEQFF
TRBJ2-5	.	TRBV28	CASSSETQYF
TRBJ2-7	.	TRBV28	CASRDSRTYEQYF
TRBJ2-3	TRBD2	TRBV4-3	CASSQVGRGTDTQYF
TRBJ1-2	.	TRBV5-1	CASRAGYYGYGYTF
TRBJ1-3	TRBD1	TRBV19	CASSIGSGGQDSSGNTIYF
TRBJ2-1	.	TRBV7-2	CASSPRAGINEQFF
TRBJ2-2	TRBD1	TRBV28	CASSLLPGQGGGELFF
TRBJ1-1	.	TRBV19	CASSPHLTRESEAFF
TRBJ2-7	TRBD2	TRBV28	CASSPRTSVYEQYF
TRBJ2-7	TRBD2	TRBV11-2	CASSPTSAPYEQYF
TRBJ2-7	.	TRBV27	CASSLSIRTASHHYEQYF
TRBJ2-6	.	TRBV6-1	CASSEASGKSGANVLTF
TRBJ2-3	.	TRBV11-2	CASSPGLSDTQYF
TRBJ1-2	.	TRBV27	CASSPLFRESWRGYTF
TRBJ2-2	TRBD2	TRBV4-1	CASSQAGLAGGGDTGELFF
TRBJ2-7	.	TRBV4-1	CASSHGLVRGPSEQYF
TRBJ2-7	.	TRBV4-1	CASSQVTSYEQYF
TRBJ2-7	.	TRBV18	CASSPFLDRDEQYF
TRBJ2-7	.	TRBV18	CASSLSGKADYEQYF